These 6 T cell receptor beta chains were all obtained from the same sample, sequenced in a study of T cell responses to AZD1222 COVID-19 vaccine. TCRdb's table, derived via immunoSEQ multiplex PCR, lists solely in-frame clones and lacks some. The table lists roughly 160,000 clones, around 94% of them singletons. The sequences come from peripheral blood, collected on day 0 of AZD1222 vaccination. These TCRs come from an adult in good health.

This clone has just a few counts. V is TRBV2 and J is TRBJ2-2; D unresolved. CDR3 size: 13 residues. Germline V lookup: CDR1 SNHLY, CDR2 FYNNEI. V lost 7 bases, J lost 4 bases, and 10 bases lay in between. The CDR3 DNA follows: TGTGCCAGCACCCCCTCAGGCACCGGGGAGCTGTTTTTT. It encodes CASTPSGTGELFF.

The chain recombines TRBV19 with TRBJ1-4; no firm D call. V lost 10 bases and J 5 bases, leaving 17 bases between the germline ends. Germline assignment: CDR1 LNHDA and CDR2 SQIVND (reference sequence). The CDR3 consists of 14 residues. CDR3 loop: CATTETVKNEKLFF. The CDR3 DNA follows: TGTGCCACCACGGAGACGGTCAAGAATGAAAAACTGTTTTTT.

CDR3 DNA sequence: TGTGCCAGCAGACCAACCGGGACGCCGAAAGTGGATTATAATTCACCCCTCCACTTT. It yields the protein CASRPTGTPKVDYNSPLHF. This chain links TRBV2 with TRBJ1-6; D may be TRBD1 (5 bases). Germline lookup yields CDR1 SNHLY and CDR2 FYNNEI. Trimming removed 6 bases at V and 4 bases at J, with 25 bases between. The CDR3 runs to 19 residues.

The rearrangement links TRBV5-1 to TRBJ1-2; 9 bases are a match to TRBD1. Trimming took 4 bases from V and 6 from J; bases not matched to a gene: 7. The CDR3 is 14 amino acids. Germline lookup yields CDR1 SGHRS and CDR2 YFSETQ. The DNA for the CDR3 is TGCGCCAGCAGCCGACCGGGACAGGGAAATGGCTACACCTTC. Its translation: CASSRPGQGNGYTF.

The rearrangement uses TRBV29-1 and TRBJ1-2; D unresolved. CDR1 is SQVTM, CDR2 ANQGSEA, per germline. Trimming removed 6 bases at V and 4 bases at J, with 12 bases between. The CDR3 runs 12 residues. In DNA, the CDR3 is TGCAGCGTGGAAAGTGGGCCCTATGGCTACACCTTC. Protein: CSVESGPYGYTF.

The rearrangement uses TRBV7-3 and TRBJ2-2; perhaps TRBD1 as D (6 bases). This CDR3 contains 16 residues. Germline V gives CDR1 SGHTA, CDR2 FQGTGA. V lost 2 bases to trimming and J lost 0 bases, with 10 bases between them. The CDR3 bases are TGTGCCAGCAGCTTAGGGGGCGTCTCGAACACCGGGGAGCTGTTTTTT. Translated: CASSLGGVSNTGELFF.